This T cell receptor beta chain comes out of a study of blood T cell repertoires in COVID-19. Overall study: Material from acute and convalescent COVID-19 was sourced from the United States, Italy and Spain. From T cells, B-cell-depleted T cells, or PBMCs came the material, which was cDNA or gDNA.

Germline CDR1 MNHEY, CDR2 SVGAGI. The V gene lost 2 bases and the J gene lost 6 bases, with 14 bases spanning the gap. The CDR3 consists of 15 residues. Study processing details: Researchers report that nucleated cell counts were estimated from reference gene primer amplification. Measured with immunoSEQ multiplex PCR; TCRdb has only the in-frame clones, and not every one. V and J calls and clone size are given by that table; D and trimming were obtained from the DNA. The sample yields fewer than 200,000 clones, more than 85% seen once. Input material: peripheral blood. The receptor was derived from a man in his forties with active or convalescent COVID-19. V gene TRBV6-5 combines with J gene TRBJ2-1; TRBD1 might be the D (5 bases). CDR3 loop: CASSYPSDRPNEQFF. CDR3 DNA sequence: TGTGCCAGCAGTTACCCCAGTGACAGACCCAATGAGCAGTTCTTC.